Below are 18 T cell receptor beta chains sequenced from a single sample in a study of post-analysis software for immune sequencing data. Their cognate antigens are unknown. Study-wide points: Patients had higher frequencies than controls of roughly five TRBV segments, including TRBV5-6, TRBV5-1 and TRBV20-1.

The TCR beta cDNA libraries contained unique molecular identifiers. TCRdb reprocessed the PCR reads via MiXCR and lists one record per CDR3 protein. The table records under 900,000 distinct CDR3 sequences, approximately 50% of them present only once. Sequencing was performed on blood. The receptors stem from a girl aged 5 to 17 with multiple sclerosis.

The chain combines TRBV12-3 or TRBV12-4 with TRBJ2-2; D may be TRBD2 (5 bases). The CDR3 runs 14 residues. V was cut by 0 bases and J by 5 bases, with 7 bases left in between. The CDR3 protein is CASSLARGTGELFF. CDR3 nucleotide sequence: TGTGCCAGCAGTTTAGCCCGGGGAACCGGGGAGCTGTTTTTT.

This rearrangement joins TRBV3-1 to TRBJ2-6; TRBD2 might be the D (5 bases). The CDR3 extends over 17 amino acids. V lost 1 base, J lost 0 bases, and 10 bases lay in between. The germline V gene encodes CDR1 LGHDT and CDR2 YNNKEL (reference sequence). This chain's CDR3 is CASSQVRGVSGANVLTF. The CDR3 nucleotides are TGTGCCAGCAGCCAAGTTCGGGGTGTCTCTGGGGCCAACGTCCTGACTTTC.

The chain is built from TRBV20-1 and TRBJ2-5; D perhaps matches TRBD2 (6 bases). Trimming pared 3 bases from V and 0 bases from J, leaving 8 bases between. From germline, CDR1 is DFQATT and CDR2 SNEGSKA (reference sequence). The CDR3 runs to 13 residues. CDR3 sequence (DNA): TGCAGTGCTAGTCAGCGGGACCAAGAGACCCAGTACTTC. Its protein product is CSASQRDQETQYF.

The rearrangement uses TRBV7-6 and TRBJ2-4; 12 bases fit TRBD1. The J call may be incorrect, as the DNA end agrees better with TRBJ2-7. This CDR3 region has 15 residues. CDR1 is SGHVS and CDR2 is FNYEAQ in the germline V gene. The CDR3 DNA reads as TGTGCCAGCAGCCGGGGACAGGGGGCAGTCTACGAGCAGTACTTC. Its protein product is CASSRGQGAVYEQYF.

This clonotype was recorded once. This sequence joins TRBV12-3 or TRBV12-4 and TRBJ2-1; 11 nucleotides match TRBD2. The end of the DNA is better explained by TRBJ2-7, so the J call may be wrong. CDR3 length equals 15 residues. In nucleotides, the CDR3 is TGTGCCAGCAGGACGGGACTAGCGGAGAACAATGAGCAGTACTTC. This gives the protein CASRTGLAENNEQYF.

The chain uses TRBV20-1 and TRBJ2-3; D uncertain. Germline loops: CDR1 DFQATT, CDR2 SNEGSKA (reference sequence). The CDR3 consists of 14 residues. The V end lost 4 bases, the J end lost 0 bases, and 11 bases lay between the germline ends. The CDR3 bases are TGCAGTGCTAAGCTTACATTTAGCACAGATACGCAGTATTTT. Residues: CSAKLTFSTDTQYF.

The rearrangement links TRBV2 to TRBJ2-7, with TRBD2 as a possible D gene (7 bases). Germline lookup yields CDR1 SNHLY and CDR2 FYNNEI. V dropped 6 bases and J dropped 7 bases, with 19 bases sitting between them. This CDR3 has 14 amino acids. This chain's CDR3 is CASRRGGGSWEQYF. The CDR3 bases are TGTGCCAGCAGACGGGGAGGGGGATCGTGGGAGCAGTACTTC.

The V and J genes are TRBV9 and TRBJ1-2; TRBD1 aligns across 10 bases. The length of the CDR3 is 15 residues. CDR1 SGDLS and CDR2 YYNGEE come from the germline V gene. J gave up 0 bases and V 5 bases, and 4 bases lay outside the gene matches. The CDR3 bases are TGTGCCAGCAGACCCGGGACAGGGGCTAACTATGGCTACACCTTC. Protein sequence: CASRPGTGANYGYTF.

J is TRBJ1-1 and V is TRBV5-1, with TRBD1 matching over 9 bases. V gave up 0 bases and J gave up 5 bases; unmatched junction bases: 8. This CDR3 has 16 residues. Per germline, CDR1 SGHRS and CDR2 YFSETQ. The CDR3 sequence: CASSLGDRVDGTEAFF. Written as DNA, the CDR3 is TGCGCCAGCAGCTTGGGGGACAGGGTTGATGGAACTGAAGCTTTCTTT.

The V gene is TRBV5-1, the J gene TRBJ2-7; no reliable D call. The germline V gene has CDR1 SGHRS and CDR2 YFSETQ. The CDR3 is made up of 14 amino acids. V was shortened by 4 bases and J by 4 bases, with 15 bases between the two germline ends. The CDR3, as DNA: TGCGCCAGCAGCCTGGACCCAAACACGTACGAGCAGTACTTC. This translates into CASSLDPNTYEQYF. The whole variable domain, remainder taken from reference TRBV5-1 and TRBJ2-7, is KAGVTQTPRYLIKTRGQQVTLSCSPISGHRSVSWYQQTPGQGLQFLFEYFSETQRNKGNFPGRFSGRQFSNSRSEMNVSTLELGDSALYLCASSLDPNTYEQYFGPGTRLTVT.

The J gene is TRBJ1-1, the V gene TRBV29-1, with unresolved D. Germline lookup yields CDR1 SQVTM and CDR2 ANQGSEA. The CDR3 spans 13 residues. The germline V and J ends were trimmed by 4 bases and 0 bases, with 9 bases remaining between them. The CDR3 bases are TGCAGCGTTGTCCGACCGCTGAACACTGAAGCTTTCTTT. It codes for CSVVRPLNTEAFF.

V gene TRBV20-1 combines with J gene TRBJ2-5, with 7 bases that match TRBD1. V shed 2 bases and J 2 bases; nucleotides not matched to a gene: 11. There are 16 residues in the CDR3. CDR1 is DFQATT, CDR2 SNEGSKA, per germline (reference sequence). The CDR3 loop is CSARSLTGTTQETQYF. In DNA, the CDR3 is TGCAGTGCTAGATCACTGACAGGGACGACTCAAGAGACCCAGTACTTC.

The chain couples TRBV6-5 to TRBJ2-7; TRBD2 agrees at 7 bases. Germline V gives CDR1 MNHEY, CDR2 SVGAGI. This CDR3 has 13 amino acids. V lost 2 bases and J lost 2; bases outside the gene matches: 0. Here the CDR3 reads CASSYGLAYEQYF. CDR3 DNA sequence: TGTGCCAGCAGTTACGGACTAGCCTACGAGCAGTACTTC.

The CDR3 region is CASSWWTSGGAANTGELFF. CDR3 sequence (DNA): TGCGCCAGCAGCTGGTGGACTAGCGGGGGGGCCGCGAACACCGGGGAGCTGTTTTTT. The chain links TRBV5-1 to TRBJ2-2; 15 nucleotides match TRBD2. The CDR3 extends over 19 amino acids. V gave up 3 bases and J gave up 0 bases; unmatched junction bases: 6. Germline assignment: CDR1 SGHRS and CDR2 YFSETQ.

In this sample, this clonotype turned up a few times. In nucleotides, the CDR3 is TGTGCCAGCACCTTTTCGGGGCAGGGAAATGGCGAGCAGTACTTC. This translates into CASTFSGQGNGEQYF. This rearrangement joins TRBV12-3 or TRBV12-4 to TRBJ2-7; D may be TRBD1 or TRBD2 (5 bases each). CDR3 length: 15 amino acids. Trimming removed 7 bases at V and 6 bases at J, with 22 bases between.

This clonotype was counted a few times. The chain recombines TRBV20-1 with TRBJ2-7; 8 bases line up with TRBD1. The CDR3 spans 14 residues. From germline, CDR1 is DFQATT and CDR2 SNEGSKA (reference sequence). V lost 4 bases, J lost 3 bases, and 8 bases stayed unmatched. In DNA, the CDR3 is TGCAGTGCTAAACCGGGCGGACAGGGCTACGAGCAGTACTTC. Protein: CSAKPGGQGYEQYF.

The chain recombines TRBV20-1 with TRBJ1-1; D perhaps matches TRBD1 (6 bases). Looked up from germline, CDR1 is DFQATT and CDR2 is SNEGSKA (reference sequence). The V end was cut by 6 bases, the J end by 6 bases, with 14 bases between. This CDR3 has 12 residues. The CDR3 sequence: CSAPRGLAEAFF. CDR3 DNA sequence: TGCAGTGCGCCCAGGGGTTTGGCTGAAGCTTTCTTT.

As DNA, the CDR3 is TGTGCCAGCAGCCCCACCCGGCGGACGAACTATGGCTACACCTTC. Residues: CASSPTRRTNYGYTF. This chain links TRBV3-1 with TRBJ1-2; D remains unclear. Trimming stripped 4 bases from V and 2 bases from J, with 14 bases between. Germline V CDR1 and CDR2: LGHDT, YNNKEL (reference sequence). The CDR3 runs 15 residues.